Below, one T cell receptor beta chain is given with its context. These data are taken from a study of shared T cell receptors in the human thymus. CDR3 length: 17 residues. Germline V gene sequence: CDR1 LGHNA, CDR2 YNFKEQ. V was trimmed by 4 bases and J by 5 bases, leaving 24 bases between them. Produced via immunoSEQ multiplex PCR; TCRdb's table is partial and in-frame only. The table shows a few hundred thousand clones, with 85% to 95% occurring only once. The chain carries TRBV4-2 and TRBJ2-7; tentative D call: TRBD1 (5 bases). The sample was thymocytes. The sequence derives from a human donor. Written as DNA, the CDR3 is TGTGCCAGCAGCCGGCCTTCCCATTACAGGCCTCTGGACGAGCAGTACTTC. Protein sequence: CASSRPSHYRPLDEQYF.